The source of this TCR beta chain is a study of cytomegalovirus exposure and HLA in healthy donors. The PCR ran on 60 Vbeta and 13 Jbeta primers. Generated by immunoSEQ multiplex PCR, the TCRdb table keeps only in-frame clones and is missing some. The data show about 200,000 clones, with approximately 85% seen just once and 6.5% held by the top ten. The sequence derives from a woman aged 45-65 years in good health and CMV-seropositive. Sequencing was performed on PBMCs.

The CDR3 DNA is TGTGCCAGCAGTGCTAGACTCGGCGGCACTGAAGCTTTCTTT. Translation: CASSARLGGTEAFF. V and J are TRBV28 and TRBJ1-1, with D unresolved. This CDR3 is 14 amino acids long. CDR1 and CDR2 from the germline V gene are MDHEN and SYDVKM. Between the trimmed V and J ends, which lost 5 bases and 4 bases, there was a span of 14 bases. The full variable domain, completed using reference TRBV28 and TRBJ1-1, is DVKVTQSSRYLVKRTGEKVFLECVQDMDHENMFWYRQDPGLGLRLIYFSYDVKMKEKGDIPEGYSVSREKKERFSLILESASTNQTSMYLCASSARLGGTEAFFGQGTRLTVV.